Shown below are 20 T cell receptor beta chains from a single sample sequenced in a study of breast tumors, draining lymph nodes, adjacent tissues. Axillary draining lymph nodes of breast cancer patients supplied the node samples. Via MiXCR, TCRdb re-called the multiplex PCR reads, giving one row per CDR3 protein. The data show 270,000 or so distinct CDR3 sequences, 30% seen once. The material sequenced was axillary lymph node tissue. The receptors originated from a female donor with breast cancer. Some clones in this sample may be carry-over from other donors' samples.

Ten or more counts support this clonotype. The V and J genes are TRBV19 and TRBJ2-2, with 7 bases that match TRBD2. V dropped 2 bases and J dropped 2; count of bases not matched to a gene: 5. CDR1 LNHDA and CDR2 SQIVND come from the germline V gene (reference sequence). The CDR3 runs 16 residues. DNA of the CDR3: TGTGCCAGTAGTATAATTAGGGACTACAACACCGGGGAGCTGTTTTTT. Its translation is CASSIIRDYNTGELFF.

This clonotype was recorded at least ten times. The chain joins TRBV11-3 to TRBJ2-2; 11 bases map to TRBD2. After removal of 5 bases from V and 3 bases from J, the junction contained 11 bases not matched to a gene. Germline CDR1 is SGHNT and CDR2 is YENEEA. CDR3 length equals 18 residues. For the CDR3, the DNA is TGTGCCAGCAGCCCTACTACTAGCGGGAGAATGGACACCGGGGAGCTGTTTTTT. Protein sequence: CASSPTTSGRMDTGELFF.

V usage is TRBV7-9 and J usage is TRBJ1-3; D not resolved. The CDR3 is made up of 13 amino acids. V gave up 3 bases and J gave up 11 bases, with 14 bases separating them. Germline loops: CDR1 SEHNR, CDR2 FQNEAQ (reference sequence). The CDR3 protein is CASSLSSPDAIYF. The CDR3 nucleotides read TGTGCCAGCAGCTTGTCAAGCCCTGACGCCATATATTTT.

Ten or more counts support this clonotype. This rearrangement joins TRBV9 to TRBJ2-1, with D possibly being TRBD2 (5 bases). This CDR3 is 14 amino acids long. V was pared by 0 bases and J by 5 bases, with 9 bases between. Germline-derived CDR1 and CDR2 are SGDLS and YYNGEE. This CDR3 reads CASSVGGSDNEQFF. The CDR3 DNA reads TGTGCCAGCAGCGTAGGTGGTAGCGACAATGAGCAGTTCTTC.

In regard to this clonotype: One junction end does not reproduce the germline sequence, and a read error may be involved. The chain joins TRBV7-3 to TRBJ1-1; D is ambiguous. This CDR3 is 9 amino acids long. Germline assignment: CDR1 SGHTA and CDR2 FQGTGA. CDR3 sequence reads: CASSQEGVF. The CDR3 DNA follows: TGCGCCAGCAGCCAAGAGGGAGTCTTT.

V and J are TRBV30 and TRBJ1-5; D is ambiguous. V was shortened by 3 bases and J by 14 bases, with 20 bases between the two germline ends. CDR1 GTSNPN and CDR2 SVGIG come from the germline V gene (reference sequence). The CDR3 is 13 residues long. The CDR3 reads CAWSAEGNSYEHF. DNA for the CDR3: TGTGCCTGGAGCGCAGAGGGAAATAGCTACGAGCATTTT.

This clonotype was detected only a few times. This chain links TRBV5-4 with TRBJ1-1; D might be TRBD1 (6 bases). Germline CDR1 is SGHNT and CDR2 is YYREEE (reference sequence). This CDR3 has 15 residues. Between the trimmed V and J ends, which lost 7 bases and 5 bases, there was a span of 21 bases. CDR3 sequence: CASGPNRGGVTEAFF. The CDR3 nucleotides read TGTGCCAGCGGCCCGAACCGGGGGGGCGTGACTGAAGCTTTCTTT.

A note on this clonotype: Possible read error: a much larger clone is one base away. This chain joins TRBV7-2 and TRBJ2-5; TRBD1 agrees at 9 bases. Germline CDR1 reads SGHTA; CDR2 reads FQGNSA. This CDR3 region has 15 residues. The CDR3 reads CASSSGQGYGETQHF. DNA of the CDR3: TGTGCCAGCAGCTCAGGACAGGGGTACGGGGAGACCCAGCACTTC.

This clonotype appeared many times. The J gene is TRBJ1-2, the V gene TRBV7-8; 8 bases line up with TRBD1. CDR3 length: 18 amino acids. Germline CDR1 is SGHVS and CDR2 is FQNEAQ. The V gene end was trimmed by 5 bases and the J gene end by 1 base; junction bases not matched to a gene: 15. CDR3 coding DNA: TGTGCCAGCAGCCTAGGGGGACAGGCCACGATATTTAACTATGGCTACACCTTC. Its protein is CASSLGGQATIFNYGYTF.

This clonotype appeared many times. The chain combines TRBV15 with TRBJ1-5; maybe TRBD1 (6 bases). The CDR3 consists of 14 residues. V gave up 6 bases and J gave up 0 bases, with 9 bases separating them. Germline CDR1 is LNHNV and CDR2 is YYDKDF (reference sequence). CDR3 in DNA: TGTGCCACCAGTGGACAGTATAGCAATCAGCCCCAGCATTTT. It translates to CATSGQYSNQPQHF.

This clonotype was detected ten times or more. V usage is TRBV20-1 and J usage is TRBJ2-3, with D possibly matching TRBD2 (6 bases). The CDR3 is 16 residues long. Germline CDR1 reads DFQATT; CDR2 reads SNEGSKA (reference sequence). Trimming removed 3 bases at V and 9 bases at J, with 25 bases between. Written as DNA, the CDR3 is TGCAGTGCTAGGGACTACCGGGACTCCCTCGGGGAGACGCAGTATTTT. Its protein is CSARDYRDSLGETQYF.

Remarks on this clonotype: The CDR3 end shows no conserved phenylalanine or tryptophan, and so a read error is likely. The DNA is omitted, as the CDR3 cannot be located on it reliably, and the CDR3 follows TCRdb's listing. CDR3 residues: CASSEGLAGGV. V is TRBV2 and J is TRBJ1-4. Germline CDR1 SNHLY, CDR2 FYNNEI. The CDR3 totals 11 residues, both ends included.

V gene TRBV4-1 combines with J gene TRBJ1-4; D uncertain. V lost 0 bases to trimming and J lost 13 bases, with 18 bases between them. The V gene's germline CDR1 is MGHRA and CDR2 YSYEKL. The CDR3 consists of 15 residues. The CDR3 DNA follows: TGCGCCAGCAGCCAAGATGGACTGCCGTCGGAGGGACTGTTTTTT. Translated, it gives CASSQDGLPSEGLFF.

V gene TRBV12-3 or TRBV12-4 combines with J gene TRBJ1-2, with 8 bases identical to TRBD1. J was trimmed by 6 bases and V by 9 bases; bases with no gene match: 3. The CDR3 contains 11 residues. This chain's CDR3 is CARTGGDGYTF. CDR3 in DNA: TGTGCCAGAACAGGGGGGGATGGCTACACCTTC.

Ten or more counts support this clonotype. This chain joins TRBV5-8 and TRBJ2-6; no definite D call. Germline CDR1 SGHTS, CDR2 YDEGEE. The CDR3 length is 15 residues. V lost 4 bases, J lost 6 bases, and 14 bases lay in between. CDR3 protein: CASSPWAGEANVLTF. CDR3 in DNA: TGTGCCAGCAGCCCCTGGGCTGGCGAGGCCAACGTCCTGACTTTC.

Concerning this clonotype: A read error is possible here, since a much larger clone lies one base away. The gene calls are TRBV20-1 and TRBJ2-7; 7 bases are shared with TRBD2. This CDR3 is built from 16 residues. Germline assignment: CDR1 DFQATT and CDR2 SNEGSKA (reference sequence). The CDR3 DNA sequence: TGCAGTGCTAGTCACCCCGGGAGGTCGGGGCTTTACGGGCAGTACTTC. Amino acid sequence: CSASHPGRSGLYGQYF.

This clonotype came up a few times. V gene TRBV5-4 combines with J gene TRBJ2-5, with a possible D match to TRBD2 (6 bases). The CDR3 sequence is 17 residues long. CDR1 and CDR2 from the germline V gene are SGHNT and YYREEE (reference sequence). Trimming removed 4 bases from V and 2 bases from J, with 21 bases in between. In DNA, the CDR3 is TGTGCCAGCAGCATGGGACTCCATGGCCCGCTACAAGAGACCCAGTACTTC. Translated, it gives CASSMGLHGPLQETQYF.

J is TRBJ2-3 and V is TRBV11-2, with 9 bases lining up with TRBD2. V shed 0 bases, J shed 5 bases, and the junction held 3 bases outside the gene matches. The CDR3 is 15 amino acids. Germline lookup yields CDR1 SGHAT and CDR2 FQNNGV. The CDR3 protein is CASSLELAGRDTQYF. The CDR3 coding sequence is TGTGCCAGCAGCTTAGAACTAGCGGGTAGAGATACGCAGTATTTT.

This clonotype was found many times. The chain is built from TRBV4-3 and TRBJ2-2; D may match TRBD1 or TRBD2 (5 bases each). The CDR3 totals 15 residues. V lost 3 bases and J lost 3, with 11 bases in between. Germline V gene sequence: CDR1 LGHNA, CDR2 YSLEER. CDR3 amino acids: CASSQRLGDTGELFF. The CDR3 bases are TGCGCCAGCAGCCAGAGATTGGGGGACACCGGGGAGCTGTTTTTT.

This clonotype was found many times. Sequence at one end of the junction differs from germline and may be a read error. The chain is built from TRBV19 and TRBJ2-3; D is possibly TRBD2 (5 bases). The CDR3 covers 12 residues. Germline CDR1 is LNHDA and CDR2 is SQIVND (reference sequence). CDR3 nucleotide sequence: TGTGCCAGTAGTGGGAGCACAGATACGCGGTATTTT. Its translation: CASSGSTDTRYF. The full variable domain, rest sourced from reference TRBV19 and TRBJ2-3, is DGGITQSPKYLFRKEGQNVTLSCEQNLNHDAMYWYRQDPGQGLRLIYYSQIVNDFQKGDIAEGYSVSREKKESFPLTVTSAQKNPTAFYLCASSGSTDTRYFGPGTRLTVL.